These 23 T cell receptor beta chains originate from one sample sequenced in a study of blood T cell repertoires in COVID-19. Clones were read by immunoSEQ multiplex PCR, and TCRdb kept only the in-frame ones, dropping some. The sample includes 98,000 or so clones, about 90% of them seen just once. The material sequenced was peripheral blood. The receptors come from a man aged 50-59 years with acute or convalescent COVID-19.

V and J are TRBV19 and TRBJ1-3; 7 nucleotides agree with TRBD1. Germline V gene lookup returns CDR1 LNHDA and CDR2 SQIVND (reference sequence). The CDR3 consists of 13 residues. V lost 5 bases and J lost 4; bases outside the gene matches: 2. CDR3 sequence reads: CASSWGQGNTIYF. The CDR3 nucleotides read TGTGCCAGTAGTTGGGGACAGGGAAACACCATATATTTT.

The gene calls are TRBV27 and TRBJ2-1, with a tentative D call TRBD2 (6 bases). With 2 bases removed from V and 3 bases from J, the gap between germline ends came to 11 bases. The V gene's germline CDR1 is MNHEY and CDR2 SMNVEV (reference sequence). The CDR3 is 15 amino acids. CDR3 DNA: TGTGCCAGCAGTTTAAGTAGCGGAGACTACAATGAGCAGTTCTTC. Its protein product is CASSLSSGDYNEQFF.

The chain recombines TRBV7-9 with TRBJ1-4; TRBD1 matches 8 bases. CDR3 size: 16 residues. V lost 2 bases and J lost 7; bases outside the gene matches: 9. The germline CDR1 and CDR2 sequences are SEHNR and FQNEAQ (reference sequence). This CDR3 reads CASSLLLGQGGEKLFF. In DNA, the CDR3 is TGTGCCAGCAGCTTACTTCTCGGACAGGGTGGTGAAAAACTGTTTTTT.

V usage is TRBV19 and J usage is TRBJ2-3; D is possibly TRBD2 (6 bases). Germline assignment: CDR1 LNHDA and CDR2 SQIVND (reference sequence). V was clipped by 5 bases and J by 6 bases, with 9 bases between them. This CDR3 has 12 residues. The CDR3 DNA reads TGTGCCAGTAGTGGGGGGAGGGATACGCAGTATTTT. This sequence encodes CASSGGRDTQYF.

This chain joins TRBV5-1 and TRBJ2-1; TRBD1 matches at 11 bases. Germline loops: CDR1 SGHRS, CDR2 YFSETQ. Unmatched junction bases numbered 3, after V lost 5 bases and J lost 8 bases. The CDR3 contains 13 residues. CDR3 amino acids: CASSTGQGDEQFF. The CDR3 DNA reads TGCGCCAGCAGTACGGGACAGGGGGATGAGCAGTTCTTC.

The chain uses TRBV4-1 and TRBJ2-1; 7 bases are shared with TRBD2. The CDR3 spans 13 residues. Trimming took 3 bases from V and 9 from J; bases not matched to a gene: 5. Germline V gene data show CDR1 as MGHRA and CDR2 as YSYEKL. CDR3 amino acids: CASSHGLGVEQFF. CDR3 DNA sequence: TGCGCCAGCAGCCACGGACTAGGAGTTGAGCAGTTCTTC.

J is TRBJ2-2 and V is TRBV12-5; 9 positions match TRBD2. Germline CDR1 is LGHNT and CDR2 is FRNRAP. V trimming: 6 bases; J trimming: 7 bases; junction bases outside the gene matches: 30. The CDR3 contains 22 residues. The CDR3 nucleotides read TGTGCTAGTGGCCCAGGCCCCCTTCCTAAAATAGCGGTAGCGGGAGACGGCGGGGAGCTGTTTTTT. Translating it yields CASGPGPLPKIAVAGDGGELFF.

The chain recombines TRBV11-2 with TRBJ2-3; no reliable D call. The CDR3 totals 17 residues. Germline CDR1 is SGHAT and CDR2 is FQNNGV. Trimming shortened V by 1 base and J by 0 bases, and 14 bases separated the two germline ends. In DNA, the CDR3 is TGTGCCAGCAGCTTAGTTTCCAGGTCGCATAGCACAGATACGCAGTATTTT. This translates into CASSLVSRSHSTDTQYF.

The chain is built from TRBV2 and TRBJ1-5; TRBD1 might be the D (5 bases). The CDR3 is made up of 14 amino acids. The germline V gene has CDR1 SNHLY and CDR2 FYNNEI. With 5 bases removed from V and 2 bases from J, the gap between germline ends came to 10 bases. In DNA form, the CDR3 reads TGTGCCAGCAGTAGCCTGGGGCGCAATCAGCCCCAGCATTTT. Its translation is CASSSLGRNQPQHF.

The chain joins TRBV5-1 to TRBJ2-1; 14 bases are shared with TRBD2. With 4 bases clipped from V and 8 bases from J, the junction kept 5 bases outside the gene matches. Germline V gene sequence: CDR1 SGHRS, CDR2 YFSETQ. This CDR3 has 15 residues. CDR3 nucleotide sequence: TGCGCCAGCAGCCCGGGACTAGCGGGAGTCGATGAGCAGTTCTTC. It encodes CASSPGLAGVDEQFF. The full variable domain, completed using reference TRBV5-1 and TRBJ2-1, is KAGVTQTPRYLIKTRGQQVTLSCSPISGHRSVSWYQQTPGQGLQFLFEYFSETQRNKGNFPGRFSGRQFSNSRSEMNVSTLELGDSALYLCASSPGLAGVDEQFFGPGTRLTVL.

The chain links TRBV30 to TRBJ2-1; 11 nucleotides agree with TRBD2. Looked up from germline, CDR1 is GTSNPN and CDR2 is SVGIG (reference sequence). CDR3 size: 14 residues. Losses at the gene ends were 0 bases for V and 10 bases for J; bases not matched to a gene: 5. The CDR3 loop reads CAWSVNLAGGEQFF. CDR3 bases: TGTGCCTGGAGTGTTAATCTAGCGGGAGGAGAGCAGTTCTTC.

The chain employs TRBV18 and TRBJ2-1; D is perhaps TRBD2 (6 bases). Germline CDR1 and CDR2: KGHSH and LQKENI. V was cut by 3 bases and J by 1 base, with 10 bases left in between. This CDR3 has 15 amino acids. The CDR3 reads CASSPTSLSYNEQFF. The CDR3 DNA follows: TGTGCCAGCTCACCGACTAGTCTTTCCTACAATGAGCAGTTCTTC.

The V and J genes are TRBV6-2 or TRBV6-3 and TRBJ1-1; the D is unclear. From germline, CDR1 is MNHEY and CDR2 SVGEGT. V was cut by 6 bases and J by 11 bases, with 19 bases left in between. The CDR3 contains 13 residues. The CDR3, as DNA: TGTGCCAGCAGCCCAGTCATTCGGACTCGGGCTTTCTTT. Translating gives CASSPVIRTRAFF.

The V gene is TRBV7-9, the J gene TRBJ1-1; possible D gene TRBD1, 5 bases. The CDR3 covers 15 residues. Germline CDR1 is SEHNR and CDR2 is FQNEAQ (reference sequence). Between the trimmed V and J ends, which lost 5 bases and 1 base, there was a span of 14 bases. CDR3 residues: CASSKSGGRNTEAFF. The CDR3, as DNA: TGTGCCAGCAGCAAATCTGGGGGGAGGAACACTGAAGCTTTCTTT.

The chain employs TRBV10-3 and TRBJ2-7, with D perhaps TRBD2 (7 bases). The CDR3 is made up of 16 amino acids. V was cut by 8 bases and J by 0 bases, with 20 bases left in between. Germline-derived CDR1 and CDR2 are ENHRY and SYGVKD. CDR3 protein: CAIGTEGGFGSYEQYF. In DNA form, the CDR3 reads TGTGCCATCGGGACCGAGGGGGGGTTCGGCTCCTACGAGCAGTACTTC.

The CDR3 protein is CASSSDFAGEQFF. DNA of the CDR3: TGTGCCAGCAGCTCGGACTTTGCTGGTGAGCAGTTCTTC. The chain couples TRBV11-1 to TRBJ2-1; TRBD2 might be the D (5 bases). V lost 4 bases, J lost 9 bases, and 13 bases lay in between. The CDR3 consists of 13 residues. Per the germline V gene, CDR1 is SGHAT and CDR2 is FQDESV (reference sequence).

The chain couples TRBV28 to TRBJ2-7, with 10 nucleotides matching TRBD2. The CDR3 is 16 amino acids. Germline trimming cut 6 bases from V and 3 bases from J; bases unmatched to any gene: 11. Germline CDR1 reads MDHEN; CDR2 reads SYDVKM. In nucleotides, the CDR3 is TGTGCCAGCAGCAAGGCAGGGCTAGCGGGAGTCTACGAGCAGTACTTC. This codes for CASSKAGLAGVYEQYF.

This sequence joins TRBV6-2 or TRBV6-3 and TRBJ2-7; the match to TRBD1 covers 7 bases. There are 14 residues in the CDR3. With V trimmed by 7 bases and J by 6 bases, 12 bases remained unmatched. CDR1 and CDR2 (germline): MNHEY, SVGEGT. This CDR3 is CASTPPGQTSEQYF. CDR3 nucleotide sequence: TGTGCCAGCACCCCCCCGGGACAGACGTCCGAGCAGTACTTC.

The rearrangement links TRBV28 to TRBJ2-6; 9 bases map to TRBD1. The length of the CDR3 is 17 residues. Germline CDR1 MDHEN, CDR2 SYDVKM. V dropped 6 bases and J dropped 0; count of bases not matched to a gene: 6. Here the CDR3 reads CASRGGQGLSGANVLTF. The CDR3 DNA sequence: TGTGCCAGCAGGGGGGGACAGGGACTCTCTGGGGCCAACGTCCTGACTTTC.

This chain joins TRBV11-3 and TRBJ2-2; maybe TRBD2 (5 bases). Trimming shortened V by 4 bases and J by 1 base, and 13 bases separated the two germline ends. The CDR3 extends over 16 amino acids. Germline V gene data show CDR1 as SGHNT and CDR2 as YENEEA. Here the CDR3 DNA reads TGTGCCAGCAGCTCCCGGGTTAGCGTGAACACCGGGGAGCTGTTTTTT. It specifies CASSSRVSVNTGELFF.

The genes are TRBV5-1 and TRBJ2-1, with a tentative D call TRBD2 (6 bases). With 0 bases removed from V and 4 bases from J, the gap between germline ends came to 11 bases. The germline V gene encodes CDR1 SGHRS and CDR2 YFSETQ. The CDR3 extends over 15 amino acids. CDR3 in amino acids: CASSLEASVYNEQFF. Written as DNA, the CDR3 is TGCGCCAGCAGCTTGGAGGCTAGCGTTTACAATGAGCAGTTCTTC.

Only one count was recorded for this clone. The rearrangement joins TRBV5-1 to TRBJ1-6, with 7 bases aligning to TRBD1. Unmatched junction bases numbered 2, after V lost 0 bases and J lost 8 bases. The CDR3 is made up of 14 amino acids. Germline loops: CDR1 SGHRS, CDR2 YFSETQ. CDR3 amino acids: CASSLGQGDSPLHF. CDR3 nucleotides: TGCGCCAGCAGCTTGGGACAGGGAGATTCACCCCTCCACTTT.

The chain has TRBV9 and TRBJ2-3, with TRBD2 identical over 10 bases. The CDR3 has 14 amino acids. Looked up from germline, CDR1 is SGDLS and CDR2 is YYNGEE. V was clipped by 0 bases and J by 9 bases; unmatched bases: 4. CDR3 in DNA: TGTGCCAGCAGCGTAGCCGAGACTAGCGGGACGCAGTATTTT. Residues: CASSVAETSGTQYF.